These T cell receptor beta chains were read from a single sample in a study of T cells in Graves' hyperthyroidism and ophthalmopathy. TCRdb redid the calling of the multiplex PCR reads with MiXCR, one entry per CDR3 protein. This repertoire shows about 210,000 distinct CDR3 sequences, 17% found once; its top ten account for roughly 53%. Specimen: blood. All receptors derive from a man aged 45-60 years with Graves' hyperthyroidism. Both conserved end residues are part of each CDR3. D genes are given only for firm matches. For some rows the clone size is stated as once, few or many, or as a class when expanded; others skip it.

J gene: TRBJ2-7
D gene: TRBD2
V gene: TRBV5-1
clone size: many
CDR3 DNA: TGCGCCAGCAGCCAGGGACTAGGCTACGAGCAGTACTTC
CDR3 protein: CASSQGLGYEQYF

J gene: TRBJ1-6
D gene: TRBD1
V gene: TRBV3-1
clone size: many
CDR3 DNA: TGTGCCAGCAGCCAAGGATGGCAGGGGGATTCACCCCTCCACTTT
CDR3 protein: CASSQGWQGDSPLHF

J gene: TRBJ1-2
D gene: NA
V gene: TRBV10-1
clone size: few
CDR3 DNA: TGCGCCAGCAGTGCCTCACAGGGTGGTGGCTACACCTTC
CDR3 protein: CASSASQGGGYTF

J gene: TRBJ2-1
D gene: TRBD2
V gene: TRBV19
clone size: NA
CDR3 DNA: TGTGCCAGTAGTAACAGACTAGCGGGAGGAGTAAGTGAGCAGTTCTTC
CDR3 protein: CASSNRLAGGVSEQFF

J gene: TRBJ2-7
D gene: NA
V gene: TRBV7-2
clone size: many
CDR3 DNA: TGTGCCAGCAGCCCCCCGGTGCGCGGCCGTTCGTACGAGCAGTACTTC
CDR3 protein: CASSPPVRGRSYEQYF

J gene: TRBJ2-3
D gene: NA
V gene: TRBV29-1
clone size: few
CDR3 DNA: TGCAGCATGACCCACTGGGACGCAGATACGCAGTATTTT
CDR3 protein: CSMTHWDADTQYF

J gene: TRBJ2-3
D gene: TRBD2
V gene: TRBV27
clone size: NA
CDR3 DNA: TGTGCCAGCCGACATAGCGGGAGCCCAGATACGCAGTATTTT
CDR3 protein: CASRHSGSPDTQYF

J gene: TRBJ2-5
D gene: TRBD2
V gene: TRBV28
clone size: many
CDR3 DNA: TGTGCCAGCAGCCAGGAAGCGGGGGGAGAGACCCAGTACTTC
CDR3 protein: CASSQEAGGETQYF

J gene: TRBJ1-1
D gene: NA
V gene: TRBV7-9
clone size: many
CDR3 DNA: TGTGCCAGCAGAACAGGGAGCGAACTCACTGAAGCTTTCTTT
CDR3 protein: CASRTGSELTEAFF

J gene: TRBJ2-7
D gene: TRBD2
V gene: TRBV11-2
clone size: many
CDR3 DNA: TGTGCCAGCAGCTTGACTAGCGGGAGGGCCTACGAGCAGTACTTC
CDR3 protein: CASSLTSGRAYEQYF

J gene: TRBJ1-1
D gene: NA
V gene: TRBV4-1
clone size: many
CDR3 DNA: TGCGCCAGCAGTCTGAACCGGGACTTCGGATTGGGGAACACTGAAGCTTTCTTT
CDR3 protein: CASSLNRDFGLGNTEAFF

J gene: TRBJ2-3
D gene: TRBD2
V gene: TRBV20-1
clone size: many
CDR3 DNA: TGCAGTGCCAGCAGACTAGCGATGTGGACAGATACGCAGTATTTT
CDR3 protein: CSASRLAMWTDTQYF

J gene: TRBJ2-1
D gene: TRBD2
V gene: TRBV5-1
clone size: few
CDR3 DNA: TGCGCCAGCCAAAGTCGGCTAGCGGGAGGAAGTTCATCCTACAATGAGCAGTTCTTC
CDR3 protein: CASQSRLAGGSSSYNEQFF

J gene: TRBJ2-1
D gene: NA
V gene: TRBV7-9
clone size: NA
CDR3 DNA: TGTGCCAGCAGCCCGTCGGGAGTGGAGGAGCAGTTCTTC
CDR3 protein: CASSPSGVEEQFF

J gene: TRBJ1-2
D gene: NA
V gene: TRBV20-1
clone size: many
CDR3 DNA: TGCAGTGCCACGGGACAAATTGACGGCTACACCTTC
CDR3 protein: CSATGQIDGYTF

J gene: TRBJ2-1
D gene: NA
V gene: TRBV6-2/TRBV6-3
clone size: few
CDR3 DNA: TGTGCCAGCAGTTACCTTCTAGGAACATACAATGAGCAGTTCTTC
CDR3 protein: CASSYLLGTYNEQFF

J gene: TRBJ2-5
D gene: NA
V gene: TRBV11-2
clone size: many
CDR3 DNA: TGTGCCAGCAGCTTAGCCGTCCAAGAGACCCAGTACTTC
CDR3 protein: CASSLAVQETQYF

J gene: TRBJ2-1
D gene: NA
V gene: TRBV12-3/TRBV12-4
clone size: many
CDR3 DNA: TGTGCCAGTTCTGGGGTATTGGGATCCTACAATGAGCAGTTCTTC
CDR3 protein: CASSGVLGSYNEQFF

J gene: TRBJ2-7
D gene: TRBD2
V gene: TRBV20-1
clone size: NA
CDR3 DNA: TGCAGTGCTCGGAGCGGGGGTATCTACGAGCAGTACTTC
CDR3 protein: CSARSGGIYEQYF

J gene: TRBJ1-3
D gene: TRBD1
V gene: TRBV5-1
clone size: NA
CDR3 DNA: TGCGCCAGCACGGACAGGGTGGGAGGAAACACCATATATTTT
CDR3 protein: CASTDRVGGNTIYF

J gene: TRBJ1-1
D gene: TRBD1
V gene: TRBV12-3/TRBV12-4
clone size: many
CDR3 DNA: TGTGCCAGCGGGACAGGGAACACTGAAGCTTTCTTT
CDR3 protein: CASGTGNTEAFF

J gene: TRBJ2-3
D gene: NA
V gene: TRBV7-2
clone size: NA
CDR3 DNA: TGTGCCAGCAGCGCGAGTGGACCTAGCACAGATACGCAGTATTTT
CDR3 protein: CASSASGPSTDTQYF

J gene: TRBJ1-3
D gene: NA
V gene: TRBV5-5
clone size: many
CDR3 DNA: TGTGCCAGCAGCATACAGGCTGGAAACACCATATATTTT
CDR3 protein: CASSIQAGNTIYF

J gene: TRBJ2-1
D gene: TRBD1
V gene: TRBV7-9
clone size: few
CDR3 DNA: TGTGCCAGCAGCTGGGACAGGGATCCGTTCTTC
CDR3 protein: CASSWDRDPFF

J gene: TRBJ2-5
D gene: TRBD2
V gene: TRBV7-2
clone size: NA
CDR3 DNA: TGTGCCAGCAGCTTCCCGGTAGCGGGAGTCTATAGGGAGACCCAGTACTTC
CDR3 protein: CASSFPVAGVYRETQYF

J gene: TRBJ1-5
D gene: NA
V gene: TRBV19
clone size: NA
CDR3 DNA: TGTGCCAGTACCGAACAAGGAGGGTATAGCAATCAGCCCCAGCATTTT
CDR3 protein: CASTEQGGYSNQPQHF

J gene: TRBJ2-1
D gene: TRBD2
V gene: TRBV9
clone size: few
CDR3 DNA: TGTGCCAGCAGCGCAGGGAGCGGGAGCACGGGATCCTACAATGAGCAGTTCTTC
CDR3 protein: CASSAGSGSTGSYNEQFF

J gene: TRBJ2-7
D gene: NA
V gene: TRBV6-2/TRBV6-3
clone size: many
CDR3 DNA: TGTGCCAGCAATACACCAGGGAGGTTGGGCTCCTACGAGCAGTACTTC
CDR3 protein: CASNTPGRLGSYEQYF

J gene: TRBJ2-7
D gene: NA
V gene: TRBV9
clone size: many
CDR3 DNA: TGTGCCAGCAGCGTAGGTGTAGGGGCTGGAAACGAGCAGTACTTC
CDR3 protein: CASSVGVGAGNEQYF

J gene: TRBJ1-6
D gene: NA
V gene: TRBV30
clone size: NA
CDR3 DNA: TGTGCCTGGAGTCAAGACAGACCCAATTCACCCCTCCACTTT
CDR3 protein: CAWSQDRPNSPLHF

J gene: TRBJ1-1
D gene: NA
V gene: TRBV30
clone size: many
CDR3 DNA: TGTGCCTGGAGTTTGGGGGCAGGGGAGTCTGAAGCTTTCTTT
CDR3 protein: CAWSLGAGESEAFF

J gene: TRBJ2-3
D gene: NA
V gene: TRBV24-1
clone size: many
CDR3 DNA: TGTGCCACCAGTGATTTGCACGGAGAAATCACAGATACGCAGTATTTT
CDR3 protein: CATSDLHGEITDTQYF

J gene: TRBJ2-1
D gene: TRBD1
V gene: TRBV5-1
clone size: NA
CDR3 DNA: TGCGCCAGCAGCCCCGGGACAGGGGGTTCACGCTATCTCTTC
CDR3 protein: CASSPGTGGSRYLF

J gene: TRBJ2-7
D gene: TRBD2
V gene: TRBV11-2
clone size: NA
CDR3 DNA: TGTGCCAGCAGCTTAGGCCTGACTAGCGGGACCTACGAGCAGTACTTC
CDR3 protein: CASSLGLTSGTYEQYF

J gene: TRBJ1-6
D gene: NA
V gene: TRBV6-6
clone size: many
CDR3 DNA: TGTGCCAGCAGTTACTCGCGGAGGGGTTTGTCACCCCTCCACTTT
CDR3 protein: CASSYSRRGLSPLHF

J gene: TRBJ2-6
D gene: NA
V gene: TRBV2
clone size: few
CDR3 DNA: TGTGCCAGCAGTGATTACTCTGGGGCCAACGTCCTGACTTTC
CDR3 protein: CASSDYSGANVLTF

J gene: TRBJ2-7
D gene: NA
V gene: TRBV2
clone size: few
CDR3 DNA: TGTGCCAGCAGAGAAGACAGCTACGAGCAGTACTTC
CDR3 protein: CASREDSYEQYF

J gene: TRBJ2-7
D gene: NA
V gene: TRBV7-9
clone size: many
CDR3 DNA: TGTGCCAGCAGCTTAGCTGGGACCAACTCCTACGAGCAGTACTTC
CDR3 protein: CASSLAGTNSYEQYF

J gene: TRBJ2-3
D gene: NA
V gene: TRBV7-8
clone size: many
CDR3 DNA: TGTGCCAGCAGCTCCGTGACAGACACAGATACGCAGTATTTT
CDR3 protein: CASSSVTDTDTQYF

J gene: TRBJ2-1
D gene: NA
V gene: TRBV2
clone size: many
CDR3 DNA: TGTGCCAGCAGTGTAGGCAGGCACCCCTTCTACAATGAGCAGTTCTTC
CDR3 protein: CASSVGRHPFYNEQFF

J gene: TRBJ1-2
D gene: NA
V gene: TRBV12-3/TRBV12-4
clone size: NA
CDR3 DNA: TGTGCCAGCAGCCAGACTCAGGCTGACTATGGCTACACCTTC
CDR3 protein: CASSQTQADYGYTF

J gene: TRBJ2-7
D gene: TRBD2
V gene: TRBV20-1
clone size: NA
CDR3 DNA: TGCAGTGCTGTCCCCGGGACTAGCGGTTCCTACGAGCAGTACTTC
CDR3 protein: CSAVPGTSGSYEQYF

J gene: TRBJ1-6
D gene: NA
V gene: TRBV28
clone size: many
CDR3 DNA: TGTGCCAGCAGTTTAAACAGGGCGAGTAATTCACCCCTCCACTTT
CDR3 protein: CASSLNRASNSPLHF

J gene: TRBJ2-7
D gene: NA
V gene: TRBV9
clone size: many
CDR3 DNA: TGTGCCAGCAGCGTAGGGGGGCGTCGCTACGAGCAGTACTTC
CDR3 protein: CASSVGGRRYEQYF

J gene: TRBJ2-6
D gene: NA
V gene: TRBV12-3/TRBV12-4
clone size: NA
CDR3 DNA: TGTGCCAGCAGATCGACCTACTCTGGGGCCAACGTCCTGACTTTC
CDR3 protein: CASRSTYSGANVLTF

J gene: TRBJ2-7
D gene: TRBD2
V gene: TRBV7-6
clone size: NA
CDR3 DNA: TGTGCCAGCAGCTCATTCCGCCGCCAGCGGGAGGGCCAGTACGAGCAGTACTTC
CDR3 protein: CASSSFRRQREGQYEQYF